The 18 T cell receptor beta chains below come from one sample, sequenced in a study of blood T cell repertoires in COVID-19. Generated by immunoSEQ multiplex PCR, the TCRdb table keeps only in-frame clones and is missing some. The sample holds 80,000 to 90,000 clones; approximately 81% are singletons and the top ten take about 14%. The sample taken for sequencing was peripheral blood. Every receptor here comes from an older woman with acute or convalescent COVID-19.

The rearrangement uses TRBV24-1 and TRBJ1-2, with no clear D. Germline CDR1 KGHDR, CDR2 SFDVKD. The germline V and J ends were trimmed by 7 bases and 5 bases, with 10 bases remaining between them. The CDR3 loop spans 12 amino acids. CDR3 sequence: CATSQAGYGYTF. CDR3 in DNA: TGTGCCACCAGCCAGGCTGGGTATGGCTACACCTTC.

This chain connects TRBV6-1 to TRBJ2-1, with a tentative D call TRBD2 (7 bases). The CDR3 runs 16 residues. Germline CDR1 and CDR2: MNHNS and SASEGT. Trimming left V 2 bases short and J 4 bases short, with 15 bases between. The CDR3 DNA sequence: TGTGCCAGCAGTGAATGGGCGGGGGCGCTTTACAATGAGCAGTTCTTC. This gives the protein CASSEWAGALYNEQFF.

As regards this clone: Additional DNA sequences in this sample encode the identical CDR3. The chain has TRBV18 and TRBJ2-2; D may be TRBD1 (5 bases). Germline V gene sequence: CDR1 KGHSH, CDR2 LQKENI. Trimming removed 3 bases at V and 0 bases at J, with 8 bases between. The CDR3 length is 15 residues. The CDR3 loop is CASSPDRTNTGELFF. CDR3 nucleotide sequence: TGTGCCAGCTCACCCGACAGAACGAACACCGGGGAGCTGTTTTTT.

The genes are TRBV7-9 and TRBJ2-1, with TRBD2 matching over 9 bases. CDR3 length: 15 amino acids. V dropped 5 bases and J dropped 1; count of bases not matched to a gene: 3. Looked up from germline, CDR1 is SEHNR and CDR2 is FQNEAQ (reference sequence). This CDR3 reads CASSRSGSSYNEQFF. CDR3 in DNA: TGTGCCAGCAGCCGTAGCGGGAGTTCCTACAATGAGCAGTTCTTC.

The chain couples TRBV4-1 to TRBJ2-7; 8 bases are shared with TRBD1. The CDR3 totals 17 residues. The V and J ends lost 2 bases and 3 bases, in that order; junction bases with no gene match: 12. From germline, CDR1 is MGHRA and CDR2 YSYEKL. The DNA for the CDR3 is TGCGCCAGCAGCCAAAGAGGGGCGGACAGGGCCCTCTACGAGCAGTACGTC. This encodes CASSQRGADRALYEQYV.

The chain uses TRBV24-1 and TRBJ2-3; perhaps TRBD2 as D (5 bases). The CDR3 is made up of 17 amino acids. Trimming shortened V by 3 bases and J by 2 bases, and 17 bases separated the two germline ends. In germline, CDR1 is KGHDR, CDR2 SFDVKD. CDR3 protein: CATSDHTAAAVTDTQYF. In nucleotides, the CDR3 is TGTGCCACCAGTGATCACACAGCGGCTGCAGTCACAGATACGCAGTATTTT.

CDR3: CASSVQSNQPQHF. As DNA, the CDR3 is TGTGCCAGCAGTGTACAGAGCAATCAGCCCCAGCATTTT. The J gene is TRBJ1-5, the V gene TRBV2; D gene uncertain. There are 13 residues in the CDR3. Between the trimmed V and J ends, which lost 4 bases and 1 base, there was a span of 5 bases. The germline V gene has CDR1 SNHLY and CDR2 FYNNEI.

The CDR3 is CASSSEMTSPWQFF. CDR3 bases: TGTGCCAGCAGCTCCGAGATGACTAGCCCCTGGCAGTTCTTC. This chain connects TRBV7-9 to TRBJ2-1; 7 positions agree with TRBD2. Unmatched junction bases numbered 12, after V lost 4 bases and J lost 12 bases. The CDR3 length is 14 residues. Germline-derived CDR1 and CDR2 are SEHNR and FQNEAQ (reference sequence).

This clone has only one observation. The rearrangement uses TRBV2 and TRBJ2-3; 8 positions match TRBD1. Looked up from germline, CDR1 is SNHLY and CDR2 is FYNNEI. The CDR3 has 15 residues. V shed 5 bases and J 3 bases; nucleotides not matched to a gene: 7. CDR3 protein: CASSPTGVETDTQYF. DNA for the CDR3: TGTGCCAGCAGTCCGACAGGGGTAGAAACAGATACGCAGTATTTT.

The rearrangement links TRBV11-2 to TRBJ1-2, with TRBD1 matching 7 bases. The CDR3 covers 13 residues. Germline V CDR1 and CDR2: SGHAT, FQNNGV. V trimming: 2 bases; J trimming: 7 bases; junction bases outside the gene matches: 4. The CDR3 protein is CASSLTGEVGYTF. The CDR3 bases are TGTGCCAGCAGCTTAACAGGGGAGGTTGGCTACACCTTC.

The chain links TRBV6-4 to TRBJ2-5; D is unclear. The V gene's germline CDR1 is MRHNA and CDR2 SNTAGT. CDR3 length: 13 amino acids. Trimming removed 8 bases from V and 5 bases from J, with 15 bases in between. This CDR3 reads CASGLKRSETQYF. The CDR3 DNA is TGTGCCAGCGGGTTAAAGCGTTCGGAGACCCAGTACTTC.

This chain joins TRBV28 and TRBJ1-2; D is perhaps TRBD1 (6 bases). This CDR3 has 17 amino acids. Germline CDR1 MDHEN, CDR2 SYDVKM. V was trimmed by 2 bases and J by 2 bases, leaving 18 bases between them. In nucleotides, the CDR3 is TGTGCCAGCAGTTTAGAGCCTCGGGGGGGCCGGAACTATGGCTACACCTTC. Protein sequence: CASSLEPRGGRNYGYTF.

The rearrangement links TRBV30 to TRBJ2-1; D is unclear. Trimming removed 2 bases at V and 10 bases at J, with 9 bases between. CDR3 size: 11 residues. Germline V lookup: CDR1 GTSNPN, CDR2 SVGIG (reference sequence). Written as DNA, the CDR3 is TGTGCCTGGAGTTGGGCAGGAGAGCAGTTCTTC. Residues: CAWSWAGEQFF.

There are many counts of this clone. The CDR3 reads CASSPRGGAGANVLTF. The CDR3 bases are TGTGCCAGCAGCCCGCGGGGAGGCGCTGGGGCCAACGTCCTGACTTTC. The V call is TRBV7-6, the J call TRBJ2-6; D is possibly TRBD2 (6 bases). V was clipped by 5 bases and J by 2 bases, with 13 bases between them. Germline CDR1 SGHVS, CDR2 FNYEAQ. The CDR3 extends over 16 amino acids.

The V gene is TRBV9, the J gene TRBJ2-3, with 12 bases matching TRBD2. Germline values: CDR1 SGDLS, CDR2 YYNGEE. The V gene end was trimmed by 0 bases and the J gene end by 3 bases; junction bases not matched to a gene: 5. The CDR3 extends over 17 amino acids. CDR3 nucleotide sequence: TGTGCCAGCAGCGTAGGTCTAGCGGGGGGGCCAACAGATACGCAGTATTTT. This gives the protein CASSVGLAGGPTDTQYF.

The chain employs TRBV7-8 and TRBJ1-5; perhaps TRBD1 as D (6 bases). Per the germline V gene, CDR1 is SGHVS and CDR2 is FQNEAQ. The CDR3 runs 18 residues. Between the trimmed V and J ends, which lost 4 bases and 7 bases, there was a span of 26 bases. The CDR3 protein is CASSYSFRDTLSGQPQHF. In DNA form, the CDR3 reads TGTGCCAGCAGCTATTCCTTCCGGGACACCCTCTCGGGGCAGCCCCAGCATTTT.

A note on this clone: At one end the junction does not follow the germline gene, possibly because of a read error. The J gene is TRBJ1-2, the V gene TRBV10-2; 8 bases line up with TRBD1. This CDR3 has 15 residues. Germline CDR1 is WSHSY and CDR2 is SAAADI. The CDR3 sequence: CASREYRGAGYGYTF. CDR3 in DNA: TGCGCCAGCAGAGAGTACAGGGGGGCGGGCTATGGCTACACCTTC.

The chain is built from TRBV27 and TRBJ1-2; TRBD1 matches at 7 bases. The CDR3 is 14 amino acids. Looked up from germline, CDR1 is MNHEY and CDR2 is SMNVEV (reference sequence). V gave up 6 bases and J gave up 4 bases; unmatched junction bases: 8. CDR3 DNA: TGTGCCAGCAGCACCGACAGGGATTTCTATGGCTACACCTTC. It is translated as CASSTDRDFYGYTF.